The rows below give T cell receptor beta chains drawn from one sample of a study of T cells expressing NK-cell markers. Reanalyzing the 5' RACE reads, TCRdb keeps one entry per CDR3 protein, without DNA. The sample's table shows under 600,000 distinct CDR3 sequences. The sample comprised blood T cells: a sorted CD56 or NKG2C T cell subset, CD4+ or CD8+ T cells, or bulk PBMC T cells (not recorded which). Source of these receptors: a woman aged 45 to 65 in good health. CDR3s include the opening cysteine and the closing phenylalanine or tryptophan. Fields, in order: J gene, V gene, CDR3 protein.

j_gene: TRBJ2-1
v_gene: TRBV12-3/TRBV12-4
CDR3aa: CASSPPGGRLDEQFF

j_gene: TRBJ2-1
v_gene: TRBV5-1
CDR3aa: CASSGRSGIQGGEQFF

j_gene: TRBJ2-4
v_gene: TRBV7-2
CDR3aa: CASTLGQGDIQYF

j_gene: TRBJ2-3
v_gene: TRBV12-3/TRBV12-4
CDR3aa: CASSLGVVTDTQYF

j_gene: TRBJ2-5
v_gene: TRBV4-1
CDR3aa: CASRAGGIEKTQYF

j_gene: TRBJ2-3
v_gene: TRBV7-9
CDR3aa: CASSFLAGSADTQYF

j_gene: TRBJ2-3
v_gene: TRBV15
CDR3aa: CATSYRGVGTDTQYF

j_gene: TRBJ2-1
v_gene: TRBV5-1
CDR3aa: CASSPARGSLNNEQFF

j_gene: TRBJ2-7
v_gene: TRBV29-1
CDR3aa: CSVEGRSYEQYF

j_gene: TRBJ1-2
v_gene: TRBV20-1
CDR3aa: CSATHGQAGYGYTF

j_gene: TRBJ1-3
v_gene: TRBV12-3/TRBV12-4
CDR3aa: CASSQSRNTIYF

j_gene: TRBJ1-5
v_gene: TRBV4-2
CDR3aa: CASSQEGPRDSNQPQHF

j_gene: TRBJ2-3
v_gene: TRBV6-4
CDR3aa: CASSDSHSRSDTQYF

j_gene: TRBJ2-2
v_gene: TRBV12-3/TRBV12-4
CDR3aa: CASRMGLNTGELFF

j_gene: TRBJ2-3
v_gene: TRBV6-5
CDR3aa: CASSSGLVTDTQYF

j_gene: TRBJ2-1
v_gene: TRBV5-4
CDR3aa: CASRSERQASSYNEQFF

j_gene: TRBJ2-3
v_gene: TRBV7-9
CDR3aa: CASSTTGGRTDTQYF

j_gene: TRBJ2-3
v_gene: TRBV9
CDR3aa: CASSVSSSGMDHTQYF

j_gene: TRBJ1-1
v_gene: TRBV7-9
CDR3aa: CASSPRQLNTEAFF

j_gene: TRBJ2-6
v_gene: TRBV12-3/TRBV12-4
CDR3aa: CASSRPNAPESGANVLTF

j_gene: TRBJ2-3
v_gene: TRBV4-1
CDR3aa: CASSQDTLAGGGGTDTQYF

j_gene: TRBJ2-2
v_gene: TRBV12-3/TRBV12-4
CDR3aa: CASSLGGETGELFF

j_gene: TRBJ2-5
v_gene: TRBV4-1
CDR3aa: CASSQWGVGGAETQYF

j_gene: TRBJ2-1
v_gene: TRBV12-3/TRBV12-4
CDR3aa: CASISLSGSSYNEQFF

j_gene: TRBJ2-3
v_gene: TRBV24-1
CDR3aa: CASQGTSGFTDTQYF

j_gene: TRBJ2-1
v_gene: TRBV11-2
CDR3aa: CASRPYSGTSGNEQFF

j_gene: TRBJ2-5
v_gene: TRBV20-1
CDR3aa: CSARRQGRYQETQYF

j_gene: TRBJ2-2
v_gene: TRBV20-1
CDR3aa: CSARDLWGGRASGNTGELFF

j_gene: TRBJ2-7
v_gene: TRBV5-1
CDR3aa: CASTPLGDHAYEQYF

j_gene: TRBJ2-1
v_gene: TRBV9
CDR3aa: CASSVEEGSVAGVVGNEQFF

j_gene: TRBJ1-2
v_gene: TRBV12-3/TRBV12-4
CDR3aa: CASSFAKQGGGYTF

j_gene: TRBJ1-1
v_gene: TRBV27
CDR3aa: CASSLQGAISEAFF

j_gene: TRBJ2-2
v_gene: TRBV4-1
CDR3aa: CASSQGVLGRESNTGELFF

j_gene: TRBJ1-5
v_gene: TRBV7-2
CDR3aa: CASSPGTLGNQPQHF

j_gene: TRBJ1-4
v_gene: TRBV7-8
CDR3aa: CASSSPGQSNEKLFF

j_gene: TRBJ2-1
v_gene: TRBV3-1
CDR3aa: CASSQDALGGRDDEQFF

j_gene: TRBJ1-2
v_gene: TRBV10-3
CDR3aa: CAISRDRTRGYTF

j_gene: TRBJ2-5
v_gene: TRBV18
CDR3aa: CASSPQQGTSGRAQYF

j_gene: TRBJ1-3
v_gene: TRBV20-1
CDR3aa: CSAPSGNTIYF

j_gene: TRBJ2-3
v_gene: TRBV5-1
CDR3aa: CASSRPQGTSTDTQYF

j_gene: TRBJ1-3
v_gene: TRBV28
CDR3aa: CASSFRQRGNTIYF

j_gene: TRBJ1-1
v_gene: TRBV25-1
CDR3aa: CASSRPGWKNTEAFF

j_gene: TRBJ1-6
v_gene: TRBV27
CDR3aa: CASSSRDLSPSPLHF

j_gene: TRBJ2-1
v_gene: TRBV7-6
CDR3aa: CASSLDSVDNEQFF

j_gene: TRBJ2-1
v_gene: TRBV3-1
CDR3aa: CASSQDGVLWNNEQFF

j_gene: TRBJ1-1
v_gene: TRBV7-2
CDR3aa: CASSSFPLVAFF

j_gene: TRBJ2-3
v_gene: TRBV12-3/TRBV12-4
CDR3aa: CASRTVGSVDTQYF

j_gene: TRBJ2-1
v_gene: TRBV29-1
CDR3aa: CSVEELANEQFF

j_gene: TRBJ2-3
v_gene: TRBV4-2
CDR3aa: CASSQEGASGRGDTQYF

j_gene: TRBJ1-3
v_gene: TRBV20-1
CDR3aa: CSARVGDSGNTIYF

j_gene: TRBJ1-1
v_gene: TRBV6-1
CDR3aa: CASTLGGFTEAFF

j_gene: TRBJ2-5
v_gene: TRBV4-2
CDR3aa: CASSRRLQAEETQYF

j_gene: TRBJ1-1
v_gene: TRBV5-1
CDR3aa: CASSGSTGESTEAFF

j_gene: TRBJ1-5
v_gene: TRBV12-3/TRBV12-4
CDR3aa: CASRDTGGGIGNQPQHF

j_gene: TRBJ1-1
v_gene: TRBV24-1
CDR3aa: CATSDGGQGASEAFF